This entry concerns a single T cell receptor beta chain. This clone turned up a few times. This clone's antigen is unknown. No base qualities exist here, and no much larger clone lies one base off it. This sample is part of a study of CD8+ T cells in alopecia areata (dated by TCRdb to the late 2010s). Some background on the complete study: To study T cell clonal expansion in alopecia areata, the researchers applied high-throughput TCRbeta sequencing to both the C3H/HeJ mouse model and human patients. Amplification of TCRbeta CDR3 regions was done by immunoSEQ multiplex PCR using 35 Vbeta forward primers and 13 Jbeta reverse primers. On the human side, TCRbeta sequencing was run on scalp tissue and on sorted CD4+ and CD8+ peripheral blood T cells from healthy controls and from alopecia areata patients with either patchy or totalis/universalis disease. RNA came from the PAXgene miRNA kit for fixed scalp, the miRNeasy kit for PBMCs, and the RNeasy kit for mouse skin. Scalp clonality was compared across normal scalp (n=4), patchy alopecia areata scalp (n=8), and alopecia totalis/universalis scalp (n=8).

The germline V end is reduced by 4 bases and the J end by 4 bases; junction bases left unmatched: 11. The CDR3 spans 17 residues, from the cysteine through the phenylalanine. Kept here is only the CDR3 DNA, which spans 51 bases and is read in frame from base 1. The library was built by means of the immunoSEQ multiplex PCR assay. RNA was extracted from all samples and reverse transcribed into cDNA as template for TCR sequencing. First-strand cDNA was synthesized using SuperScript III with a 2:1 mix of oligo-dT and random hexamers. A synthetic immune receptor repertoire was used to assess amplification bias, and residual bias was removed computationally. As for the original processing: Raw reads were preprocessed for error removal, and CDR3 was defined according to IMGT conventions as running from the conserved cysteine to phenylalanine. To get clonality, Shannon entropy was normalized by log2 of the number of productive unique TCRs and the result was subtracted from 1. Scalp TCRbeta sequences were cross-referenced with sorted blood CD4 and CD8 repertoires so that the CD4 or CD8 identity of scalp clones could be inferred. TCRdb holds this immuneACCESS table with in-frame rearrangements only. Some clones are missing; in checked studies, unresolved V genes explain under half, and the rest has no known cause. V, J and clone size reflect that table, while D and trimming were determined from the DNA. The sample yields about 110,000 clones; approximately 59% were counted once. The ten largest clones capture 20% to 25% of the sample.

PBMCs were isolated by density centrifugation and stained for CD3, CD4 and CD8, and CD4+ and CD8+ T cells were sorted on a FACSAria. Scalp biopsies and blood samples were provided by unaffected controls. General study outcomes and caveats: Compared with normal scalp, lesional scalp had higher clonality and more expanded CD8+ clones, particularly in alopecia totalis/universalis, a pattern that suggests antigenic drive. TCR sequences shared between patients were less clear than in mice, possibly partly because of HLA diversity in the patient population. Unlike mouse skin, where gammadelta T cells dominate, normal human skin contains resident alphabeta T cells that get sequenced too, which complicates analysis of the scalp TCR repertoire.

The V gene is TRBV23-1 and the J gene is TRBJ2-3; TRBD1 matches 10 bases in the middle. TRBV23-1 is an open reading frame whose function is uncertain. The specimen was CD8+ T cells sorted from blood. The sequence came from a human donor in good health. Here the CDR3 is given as CASSLFKTGGCADTQYF. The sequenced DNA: TGCGCCAGCAGTCTCTTTAAGACAGGGGGCTGCGCAGATACGCAGTATTTT.